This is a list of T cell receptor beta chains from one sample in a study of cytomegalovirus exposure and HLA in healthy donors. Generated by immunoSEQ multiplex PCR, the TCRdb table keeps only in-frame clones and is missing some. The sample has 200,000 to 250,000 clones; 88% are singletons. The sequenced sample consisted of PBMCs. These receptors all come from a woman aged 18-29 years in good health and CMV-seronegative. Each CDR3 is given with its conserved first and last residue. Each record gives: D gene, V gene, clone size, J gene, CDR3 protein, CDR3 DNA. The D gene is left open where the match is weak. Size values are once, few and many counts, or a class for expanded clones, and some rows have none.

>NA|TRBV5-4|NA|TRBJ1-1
CASSDARALNTEAFF
TGTGCCAGCAGCGATGCCAGGGCCCTGAACACTGAAGCTTTCTTT
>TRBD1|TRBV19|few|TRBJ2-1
CASSTGQSSYNEQFF
TGTGCCAGTAGTACGGGACAGAGCTCCTACAATGAGCAGTTCTTC
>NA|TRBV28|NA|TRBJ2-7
CASRPGGEASYEQYF
TGTGCCAGCAGGCCAGGCGGGGAGGCCTCCTACGAGCAGTACTTC
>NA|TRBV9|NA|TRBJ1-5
CASSAHPDTSNQPQHF
TGTGCCAGCAGCGCACACCCGGACACCAGCAATCAGCCCCAGCATTTT
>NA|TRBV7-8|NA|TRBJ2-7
CASRRTSSSYEQYF
TGTGCCAGCCGTCGGACTTCGAGCTCCTACGAGCAGTACTTC
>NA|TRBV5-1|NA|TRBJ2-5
CASSSGETQYF
TGCGCCAGCAGCTCCGGGGAGACCCAGTACTTC
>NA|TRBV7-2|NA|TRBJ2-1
CASSPRRSFYNEQFF
TGTGCCAGCAGCCCCCGGAGGTCGTTTTACAATGAGCAGTTCTTC
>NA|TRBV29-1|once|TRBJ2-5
CSIRGETQYF
TGCAGCATTAGGGGGGAGACCCAGTACTTC
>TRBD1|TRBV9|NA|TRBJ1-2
CASSATGQEGIEGYTF
TGTGCCAGCAGCGCAACAGGACAGGAGGGAATCGAAGGCTACACCTTC
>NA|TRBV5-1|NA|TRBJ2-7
CASSLEPQGYEQYF
TGCGCCAGCAGCTTGGAACCACAGGGCTACGAGCAGTACTTC
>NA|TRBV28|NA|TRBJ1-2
CASSRLRIRLSGYTF
TGTGCCAGCAGTAGACTCCGGATTAGGCTATCCGGCTACACCTTC
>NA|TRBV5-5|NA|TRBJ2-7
CASSLQGYEQYF
TGTGCCAGCAGCTTGCAGGGCTACGAGCAGTACTTC
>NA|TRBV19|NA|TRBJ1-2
CASSLKVGGVYGYTF
TGTGCCAGTAGTCTAAAAGTAGGGGGAGTCTATGGCTACACCTTC
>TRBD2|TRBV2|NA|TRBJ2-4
CASSANRLAGNIQYF
TGTGCCAGCAGCGCAAATCGGCTAGCGGGAAACATTCAGTACTTC
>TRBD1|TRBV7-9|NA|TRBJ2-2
CASRPGQGGTGELFF
TGTGCCAGCAGACCGGGACAGGGAGGTACCGGGGAGCTGTTTTTT
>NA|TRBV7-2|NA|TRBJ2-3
CASSLDQGGDTQYF
TGTGCCAGCAGCTTAGATCAGGGGGGAGATACGCAGTATTTT
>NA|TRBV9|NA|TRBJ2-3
CASSRRLGDTQYF
TGTGCCAGCAGCCGGAGGCTTGGGGATACGCAGTATTTT
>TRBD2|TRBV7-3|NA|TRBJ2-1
CASSLTSAGDEQFF
TGTGCCAGCAGCTTAACGTCGGCGGGGGATGAGCAGTTCTTC
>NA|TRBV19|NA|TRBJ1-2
CASTDIDLYYGYTF
TGTGCCAGTACTGACATCGACCTCTACTATGGCTACACCTTC
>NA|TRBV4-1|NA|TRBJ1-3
CASSQGRSPGNTIYF
TGCGCCAGCAGCCAAGGTCGGAGCCCTGGAAACACCATATATTTT
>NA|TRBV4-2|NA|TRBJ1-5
CASSPSGGLDQPQHF
TGTGCCAGCAGCCCGTCGGGAGGGCTGGATCAGCCCCAGCATTTT
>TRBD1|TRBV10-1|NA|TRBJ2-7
CASSAGGSYEQYF
TGCGCCAGCAGTGCAGGGGGCTCCTACGAGCAGTACTTC
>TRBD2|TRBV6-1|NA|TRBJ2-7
CASSVGLAGVDEQYF
TGTGCCAGCAGTGTGGGGCTAGCGGGAGTTGATGAGCAGTACTTC
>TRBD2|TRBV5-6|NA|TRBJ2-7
CASSLLAGKSNEQYF
TGTGCCAGCAGCTTGCTAGCGGGAAAGAGTAACGAGCAGTACTTC
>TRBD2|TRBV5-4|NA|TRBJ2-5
CASSLGGLAGVKETQYF
TGTGCCAGCAGCTTGGGAGGGCTAGCGGGAGTTAAGGAGACCCAGTACTTC
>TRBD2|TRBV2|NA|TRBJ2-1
CASSDAGDYNEQFF
TGTGCCAGCAGTGACGCGGGAGACTACAATGAGCAGTTCTTC
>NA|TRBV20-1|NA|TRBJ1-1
CSADRNTEAFF
TGCAGTGCTGACAGGAACACTGAAGCTTTCTTT
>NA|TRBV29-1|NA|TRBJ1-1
CSVRDSGNTEAFF
TGCAGCGTCCGGGACTCAGGGAACACTGAAGCTTTCTTT
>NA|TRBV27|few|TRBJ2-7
CASSRSSPRAYEQYF
TGTGCCAGCAGTAGGAGCTCCCCCCGGGCCTACGAGCAGTACTTC
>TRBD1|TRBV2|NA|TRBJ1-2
CASSDRGRLRSANGYTF
TGTGCCAGCAGTGACAGGGGGCGGCTCCGTTCAGCTAATGGCTACACCTTC
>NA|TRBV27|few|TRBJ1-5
CASSPTSYSNQPQHF
TGTGCCAGCAGTCCAACATCGTATAGCAATCAGCCCCAGCATTTT
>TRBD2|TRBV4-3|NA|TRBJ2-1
CASSQERLAGGYNEQFF
TGCGCCAGCAGCCAAGAACGGCTAGCGGGAGGGTACAATGAGCAGTTCTTC
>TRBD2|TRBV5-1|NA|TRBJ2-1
CASSSLAETFNEQFF
TGCGCCAGCAGCTCGCTAGCGGAGACCTTCAATGAGCAGTTCTTC
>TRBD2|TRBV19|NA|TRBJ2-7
CASSITPAGGPHEQYF
TGTGCCAGTAGTATAACCCCAGCGGGAGGGCCGCACGAGCAGTACTTC
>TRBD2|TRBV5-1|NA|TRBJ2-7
CASSLGLAGGYEQYF
TGCGCCAGCAGCCTCGGACTAGCGGGAGGGTACGAGCAGTACTTC
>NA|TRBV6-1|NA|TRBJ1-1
CASSEVGGGGTEAFF
TGTGCCAGCAGTGAAGTGGGGGGAGGTGGCACTGAAGCTTTCTTT
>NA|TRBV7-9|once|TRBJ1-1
CASSLLLRGGTEAFF
TGTGCCAGCAGCTTACTCCTCCGGGGAGGGACTGAAGCTTTCTTT
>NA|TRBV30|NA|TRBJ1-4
CAWSVLEKLFF
TGTGCCTGGAGTGTACTTGAAAAACTGTTTTTT
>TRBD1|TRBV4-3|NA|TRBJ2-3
CASSQARQGVSTDTQYF
TGCGCCAGCAGCCAGGCTCGACAGGGGGTGAGCACAGATACGCAGTATTTT
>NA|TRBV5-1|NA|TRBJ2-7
CASSAAPYEQYF
TGCGCCAGCAGCGCGGCCCCCTACGAGCAGTACTTC
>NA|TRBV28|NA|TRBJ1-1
CASRSGGLRSAAEAFF
TGTGCCAGCAGGTCCGGGGGGCTAAGGTCAGCGGCTGAAGCTTTCTTT
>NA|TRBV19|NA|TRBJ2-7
CASSIVETAPYEQYF
TGTGCCAGTAGTATAGTCGAGACAGCACCCTACGAGCAGTACTTC
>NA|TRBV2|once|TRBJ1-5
CASSEGGRRSNQPQHF
TGTGCCAGCAGTGAAGGAGGACGGAGGAGCAATCAGCCCCAGCATTTT
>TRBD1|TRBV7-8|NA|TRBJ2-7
CASSPSAGTGVYEQYF
TGTGCCAGCAGCCCCTCCGCCGGGACAGGGGTTTACGAGCAGTACTTC